This TCR beta chain was sequenced in a study of control samples from healthy donors and cancer patients (dated by TCRdb to the early 2020s). This clone was picked up a small number of times. Its recognized antigen is unknown. Per-base qualities were not stored, and no clone one base away is much larger. The CDR3, from cysteine to phenylalanine, totals 16 residues. Of the read, only the CDR3 DNA is kept; its 48 bases are in frame from base 1. As encoded in the germline V gene, CDR1 is LGHNA while CDR2 is YNFKEQ. V is pruned by 4 bases and J by 6 bases, leaving 9 bases of the junction without a gene match. Libraries were made using the immunoSEQ multiplex PCR assay. The source is immuneACCESS, and TCRdb retained only in-frame sequences with V and J called. Part of the clones is not carried over; for the studies checked, unresolved V genes explain less than half of this, and the remainder is unexplained. This sample gives 90,000 to 110,000 clones in total; about four fifths of them show up just once. 13% of the sample belongs to the ten largest clones.

The specimen sequenced was blood. The chain links TRBV4-2 with TRBJ1-4; 9 bases in the middle match TRBD1. This TCR was sampled from a woman aged 45-60 years in good health. The DNA sequence follows: TGTGCCAGCAGCCTAAATACAGGGGGCGCAGATGAAAAACTGTTTTTT. Its coded protein is CASSLNTGGADEKLFF.